This entry is about one T cell receptor beta chain. Different DNA sequences within this sample yield the same CDR3. The sample comes from a study of blood T cell repertoires in COVID-19. Original handling: Scientists estimated how many nucleated cells there were by amplifying reference gene primers. The data were produced by immunoSEQ multiplex PCR, yet TCRdb's version contains in-frame clones alone and is incomplete. V and J calls and clone size come straight from that table; D and trimming were deduced from the DNA. The table includes a few hundred thousand clones, about 92% detected once. Living in roughly 25 US areas, the participants were between roughly 18 and 95 years of age. The recovered donors of Cohort 3 showed two negative PCRs, clearance, or symptom resolution. There are 13 residues in the CDR3. Trimming shortened V by 2 bases and J by 7 bases, and 7 bases separated the two germline ends. Germline-derived CDR1 and CDR2 are SGHRS and YFSETQ.

V is TRBV5-1 and J is TRBJ1-6; possible D gene TRBD1, 6 bases. This sequence originates from a woman between 25 and 40 years old who had recovered from COVID-19. The sequencing input was PBMCs or T cells enriched from blood (not recorded which). As DNA, the CDR3 is TGCGCCAGCAGCTTAGGACAGAATTCACCCCTCCACTTT. Protein: CASSLGQNSPLHF.